The clone carrying this T cell receptor (beta chain) was detected a few times. This specimen belongs to a study of T-cell reconstitution after alpha-beta-depleted transplantation in children. In germline, CDR1 is SGHTA, CDR2 FQGNSA. The trim removed 2 bases at V and 4 bases at J, leaving 8 bases unmatched. This CDR3 is 16 amino acids long. The authors prepared the TCRbeta library with unique molecular identifiers. From the PCR reads, TCRdb called clonotypes with MiXCR, one entry per CDR3 protein. Of roughly 500,000 distinct CDR3 sequences in the sample, 32% are singletons; the top ten hold 2% to 2.5%.

Sample: PBMCs from the stem cell graft donor, taken from the stem cell graft. This chain links TRBV7-2 with TRBJ2-1, with 7 bases fitting TRBD2. The sequence came from a human donor who donated a stem cell graft to a child with aplastic anemia. CDR3: CASSLISGGLYNEQFF. CDR3 nucleotide sequence: TGTGCCAGCAGCTTAATATCGGGAGGTCTTTACAATGAGCAGTTCTTC.